These 7 T cell receptor beta chains came from one sample sequenced in a study of blood T cell repertoires in COVID-19. Using immunoSEQ multiplex PCR, the repertoire was profiled, and TCRdb retains in-frame clones only, with some absent. Among hundreds of thousands of clones listed, roughly 80% were seen once. The sample was peripheral blood. These receptors all stem from an elderly woman with acute or convalescent COVID-19.

The chain uses TRBV28 and TRBJ1-2; 7 nucleotides agree with TRBD1. Trimming cost V 2 bases and J 4 bases; bases outside gene matches: 4. The germline CDR1 and CDR2 sequences are MDHEN and SYDVKM. The length of the CDR3 is 14 residues. This CDR3 is CASSLGQDPYGYTF. CDR3 coding DNA: TGTGCCAGCAGTTTAGGACAGGACCCCTATGGCTACACCTTC.

The chain carries TRBV30 and TRBJ2-7; 10 nucleotides align to TRBD1. CDR1 and CDR2 from the germline V gene are GTSNPN and SVGIG (reference sequence). V lost 4 bases, J lost 6 bases, and 6 bases stayed unmatched. The CDR3 is 13 residues long. CDR3 amino acids: CAWTRDRGTEQYF. The CDR3 bases are TGTGCCTGGACCCGGGACAGGGGAACCGAGCAGTACTTC.

V is TRBV10-3 and J is TRBJ2-3; maybe TRBD2 (6 bases). Germline CDR1 is ENHRY and CDR2 is SYGVKD. The V end lost 11 bases, the J end lost 4 bases, and 16 bases lay between the germline ends. CDR3 length: 13 residues. DNA of the CDR3: TGTGCCTGCGCGGGGAGGTTCGCAGATACGCAGTATTTT. Protein product: CACAGRFADTQYF.

The chain links TRBV5-6 to TRBJ1-5, with D possibly being TRBD1 (5 bases). V lost 1 base and J lost 3, with 17 bases in between. Germline CDR1 is SGHDT and CDR2 is YYEEEE. The CDR3 extends over 17 amino acids. For the CDR3, the DNA is TGTGCCAGCAGCTTGACGTATGGGGCCACGCTCAATCAGCCCCAGCATTTT. Translation: CASSLTYGATLNQPQHF. The variable domain in full, with the rest retrieved from reference TRBV5-6 and TRBJ1-5, is DAGVTQSPTHLIKTRGQQVTLRCSPKSGHDTVSWYQQALGQGPQFIFQYYEEEERQRGNFPDRFSGHQFPNYSSELNVNALLLGDSALYLCASSLTYGATLNQPQHFGDGTRLSIL.

The chain combines TRBV19 with TRBJ1-5; the D gene is possibly TRBD1 (6 bases). In germline, CDR1 is LNHDA, CDR2 SQIVND (reference sequence). V dropped 6 bases and J dropped 5 bases, with 14 bases sitting between them. This CDR3 contains 14 residues. CDR3 DNA sequence: TGTGCCAGTAGCCTGGGTGGGGGCCATCAGCCCCAGCATTTT. Encoded protein: CASSLGGGHQPQHF. The variable domain in full, with the rest retrieved from reference TRBV19 and TRBJ1-5, is DGGITQSPKYLFRKEGQNVTLSCEQNLNHDAMYWYRQDPGQGLRLIYYSQIVNDFQKGDIAEGYSVSREKKESFPLTVTSAQKNPTAFYLCASSLGGGHQPQHFGDGTRLSIL.

The chain employs TRBV7-3 and TRBJ2-2; TRBD1 matches at 7 bases. The V and J ends lost 0 bases and 0 bases, in that order; junction bases with no gene match: 4. The CDR3 covers 17 residues. The germline gives CDR1 SGHTA, CDR2 FQGTGA. The CDR3 loop reads CASSLTFQGANTGELFF. CDR3 sequence (DNA): TGTGCCAGCAGCTTAACGTTCCAGGGGGCGAACACCGGGGAGCTGTTTTTT.

The chain employs TRBV10-3 and TRBJ2-3; 7 bases fit TRBD1. The CDR3 loop spans 16 amino acids. Germline CDR1 reads ENHRY; CDR2 reads SYGVKD. Germline trimming cut 11 bases from V and 2 bases from J; bases unmatched to any gene: 16. The CDR3 region has the DNA TGTGCCTCAGCACTGGGGACAGCTCCTCTCACAGATACGCAGTATTTT. Protein sequence: CASALGTAPLTDTQYF.